The T cell receptor beta chain under discussion was sequenced for a study of OX40 agonist ivuxolimab in advanced cancers. Study information: Six ivuxolimab dose levels, 0.01 to 10 mg/kg, were given intravenously every 2 weeks. A diagnosis of hepatocellular carcinoma, melanoma, renal cell or head and neck cancer was present in dose-escalation patients.

Of note for this clone: The antigen is not known.

Study-wide results and caveats: On average, CD8+ T cells showed a greater number of expanded clones than CD4+.

The protocol was immunoSEQ multiplex PCR, while the TCRdb copy is restricted to in-frame clones and leaves out a portion. The sample contains about 22,000 clones, 70% to 85% of which appear only once. With V trimmed by 6 bases and J by 2 bases, 6 bases remained unmatched. The CDR3 consists of 15 residues. Germline CDR1 is MNHNY and CDR2 is SVGAGI (reference sequence). Autoimmune disease history or systemic immunosuppression barred patients. The TCR sequence derives from an adult with an advanced solid tumor such as melanoma, head and neck, liver or kidney cancer. This material consisted of CD4+ or CD8+ T cells sorted from blood, taken in a trial of the OX40 agonist ivuxolimab. The chain carries TRBV6-6 and TRBJ2-2, with 7 bases fitting TRBD1. This CDR3 is CASRKGQLNTGELFF. The CDR3 region has the DNA TGTGCCAGCAGAAAGGGACAGCTTAACACCGGGGAGCTGTTTTTT.